The clone carrying this TCR beta chain was found a few times. Its antigen remains unidentified. This sample stems from a study of T-cell reconstitution after alpha-beta-depleted transplantation in children. Unique molecular identifiers were incorporated when the TCRbeta library was constructed. TCRdb reprocessed the PCR reads via MiXCR and lists one record per CDR3 protein. The data hold about 900,000 distinct CDR3 sequences, with under 30% observed a single time. Germline lookup yields CDR1 KGHDR and CDR2 SFDVKD. Trimming pared 3 bases from V and 13 bases from J, leaving 11 bases between. This CDR3 comprises 12 residues. Study outcomes and limitations: A year had passed since transplant, and T-cell counts and diversity by then came mostly from newly produced T cells. TCRbeta diversity was high at day 60 in some patients (a result of surviving recipient T cells and thymic progenitors). Expanded clones from the graft, numbering several hundred, reportedly supplied alpha-beta T cells about two months after transplant.

This TCR came from a boy less than two years old who had a stem cell transplant for SCID, so the T cells may come from the graft donor. This chain joins TRBV24-1 and TRBJ2-2; perhaps TRBD2 as D (6 bases). The source was PBMCs, mostly from graft donor cells, collected 360 days after TCRalphabeta/CD19-depleted stem cell transplant. The CDR3 bases are TGTGCCACCAGTGATCGGGACTTTGGGCTGTTTTTT. It is translated as CATSDRDFGLFF.